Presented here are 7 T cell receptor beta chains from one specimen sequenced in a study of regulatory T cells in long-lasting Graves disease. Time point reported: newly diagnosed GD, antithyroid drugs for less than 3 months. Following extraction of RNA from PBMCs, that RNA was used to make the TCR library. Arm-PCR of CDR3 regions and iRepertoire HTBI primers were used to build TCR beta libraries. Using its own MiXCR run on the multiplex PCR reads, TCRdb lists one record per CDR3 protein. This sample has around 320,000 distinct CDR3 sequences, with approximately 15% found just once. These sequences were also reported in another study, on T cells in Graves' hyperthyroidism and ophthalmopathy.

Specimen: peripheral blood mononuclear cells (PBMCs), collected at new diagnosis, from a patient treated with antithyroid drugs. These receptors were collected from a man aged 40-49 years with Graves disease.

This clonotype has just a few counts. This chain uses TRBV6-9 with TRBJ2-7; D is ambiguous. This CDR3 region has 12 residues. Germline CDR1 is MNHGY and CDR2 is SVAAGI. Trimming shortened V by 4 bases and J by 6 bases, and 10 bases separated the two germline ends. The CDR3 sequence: CASSSGRSEQYF. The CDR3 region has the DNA TGTGCCAGCAGTTCCGGACGTTCCGAGCAGTACTTC.

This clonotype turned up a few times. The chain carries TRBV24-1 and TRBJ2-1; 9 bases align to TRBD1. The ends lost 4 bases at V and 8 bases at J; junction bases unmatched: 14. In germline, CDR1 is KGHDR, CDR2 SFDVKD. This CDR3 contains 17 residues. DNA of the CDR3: TGTGCCACCAGTGACCGAAGAAACGACAGGGGGGGCGATGAGCAGTTCTTC. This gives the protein CATSDRRNDRGGDEQFF.

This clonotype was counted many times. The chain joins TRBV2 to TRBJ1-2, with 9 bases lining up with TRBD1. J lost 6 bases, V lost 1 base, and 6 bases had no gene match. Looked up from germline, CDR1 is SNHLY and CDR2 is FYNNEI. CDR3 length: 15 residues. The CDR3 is CASSEEGQGLDGYTF. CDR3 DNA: TGTGCCAGCAGTGAAGAGGGACAGGGCCTTGATGGCTACACCTTC.

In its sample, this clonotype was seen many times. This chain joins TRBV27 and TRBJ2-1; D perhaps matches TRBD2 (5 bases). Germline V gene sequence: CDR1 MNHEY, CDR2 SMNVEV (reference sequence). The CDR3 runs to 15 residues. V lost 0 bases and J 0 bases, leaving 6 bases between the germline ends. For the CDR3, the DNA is TGTGCCAGCAGTTTATCCCGGGGCTCCTACAATGAGCAGTTCTTC. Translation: CASSLSRGSYNEQFF.

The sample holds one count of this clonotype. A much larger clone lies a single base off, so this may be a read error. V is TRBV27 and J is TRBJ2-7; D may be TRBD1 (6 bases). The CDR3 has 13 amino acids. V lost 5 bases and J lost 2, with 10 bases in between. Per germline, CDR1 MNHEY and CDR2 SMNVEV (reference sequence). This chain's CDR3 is CASSRSGAYEQYF. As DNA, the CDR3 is TGTGCCAGCAGTCGGTCAGGGGCCTACGAGCAGTACTTC.

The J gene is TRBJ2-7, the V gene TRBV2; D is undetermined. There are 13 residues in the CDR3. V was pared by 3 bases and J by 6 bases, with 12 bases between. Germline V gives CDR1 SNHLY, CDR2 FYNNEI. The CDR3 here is CASSEQTLTEQYF. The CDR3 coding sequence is TGTGCCAGCAGTGAGCAGACCCTTACCGAGCAGTACTTC. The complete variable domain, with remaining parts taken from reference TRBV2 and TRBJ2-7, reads EPEVTQTPSHQVTQMGQEVILRCVPISNHLYFYWYRQILGQKVEFLVSFYNNEISEKSEIFDDQFSVERPDGSNFTLKIRSTKLEDSAMYFCASSEQTLTEQYFGPGTRLTVT.

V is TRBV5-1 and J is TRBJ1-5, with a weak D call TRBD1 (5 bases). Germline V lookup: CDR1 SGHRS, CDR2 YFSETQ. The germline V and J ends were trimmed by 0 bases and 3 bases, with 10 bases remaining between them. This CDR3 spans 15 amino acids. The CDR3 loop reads CASSLDGGANQPQHF. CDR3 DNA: TGCGCCAGCAGCTTGGATGGGGGTGCCAATCAGCCCCAGCATTTT.